This T cell receptor beta chain originates from a study of T cells after posttransplantation cyclophosphamide (TCRdb year 2016). About the study as a whole: The study tracked T cell repertoire reconstitution by TRB sequencing after myeloablative bone marrow transplantation using posttransplantation cyclophosphamide as GVHD prophylaxis. TRA and TRB clonality were tightly correlated in several samples, so subsequent TCR analyses focused on TRB only. Public TRB sequences were searched against a database of over 3,500 sequences associated with responses to pathogens, tumor antigens, self-antigens and alloantigens. Blood from every one of the roughly 30 PTCy patients who had 1-year posttransplant specimens underwent TRB sequencing. Samples from about 35 PTCy-treated patients, along with samples from roughly 15 of their related bone marrow donors, underwent antigen receptor sequencing. In 3 patients, up to about 3 additional blood samples taken between 2 and 5.2 years after transplant also underwent TRB sequencing, as did pretransplant blood from 4 patients.

The sample's treatment or condition label, in plain terms: high-dose cyclophosphamide on days +3 and +4 as single-agent GVHD prophylaxis. For conditioning, the PTCy patients got busulfan and fludarabine, then a related or unrelated marrow graft, followed by cyclophosphamide on days +3 and +4. The PTCy-treated patients were enrolled in a prospective multi-institutional clinical trial. Peripheral blood and bone marrow mononuclear cells were isolated by Ficoll-Hypaque density centrifugation and were cryopreserved. TRB sequencing used genomic DNA with the immunoSEQ assay at survey resolution or the hsTCRB kit. The published analysis was carried out like this. The immunoSEQ software was used for initial read processing, and the LymphoSeq R package was used for repertoire analyses. Clonality was calculated as 1 minus normalized Shannon entropy, and the Gini coefficient was also calculated for each TRB dataset. To infer phenotypes in unsorted samples, TRB sequences from sorted subsets of the recipient or donor were mapped onto unsorted samples from the same recipient. TCRdb retrieved this table from immuneACCESS and kept in-frame rearrangements only. Not all clones are present; in checked studies, unresolved V genes account for under half, and no reason is known for the remainder. That table gives V, J and clone size, and the DNA gave D and trimming. Across this sample there are some 43,000 clones, with less than 95% seen only once. The ten largest clones capture 2% to 3% of the sample.

There are 15 amino acids in the CDR3, from cysteine to phenylalanine inclusive. Kept here is only the CDR3 DNA, which spans 45 bases and is read in frame from base 1. V is shortened by 1 base, J by 0 bases, and the region joining them spans 8 bases. Based on the germline V gene, the CDR1 and CDR2 sequences are SGHNT and YENEEA. The research as a whole found: The TRB repertoires of T cells infiltrating skin or GI tract showed only limited overlap with the TRB repertoires of T cells in blood. Across over 40 patients, TRB clonality was highly associated with recipient CMV seropositivity and CMV reactivation, and diversity in PTCy patients was similar to diversity in CNI/methotrexate controls. At 1-2 months, donor-recipient similarity was low but rose over the first year, and the later blood repertoires were often dominated by donor CD8+ memory clones.

A word on this clone: Its target antigen remains unknown. No base quality information exists; no much larger clone differs at one position.

Sequencing used PBMCs, obtained just over 60 days after allogeneic stem cell transplant with posttransplant cyclophosphamide. Rearrangement joined TRBV11-3 to TRBJ2-3; confidence is insufficient to name the D gene. This receptor was obtained from a male patient in his sixties who received an allogeneic stem cell transplant from a related donor and was CMV-positive. Some T cells may derive from the graft donor when a transplant has been performed. The CDR3 in this case is CASSLGLPSTDTQYF. The nucleotide sequence is given as TGTGCCAGCAGCTTAGGGCTTCCTAGCACAGATACGCAGTATTTT. Reference TRBV11-3 and TRBJ2-3 proteins supply the regions before and after the CDR3; the full variable domain is: EAGVVQSPRYKIIEKKQPVAFWCNPISGHNTLYWYLQNLGQGPELLIRYENEEAVDDSQLPKDRFSAERLKGVDSTLKIQPAELGDSAVYLCASSLGLPSTDTQYFGPGTRLTVL.